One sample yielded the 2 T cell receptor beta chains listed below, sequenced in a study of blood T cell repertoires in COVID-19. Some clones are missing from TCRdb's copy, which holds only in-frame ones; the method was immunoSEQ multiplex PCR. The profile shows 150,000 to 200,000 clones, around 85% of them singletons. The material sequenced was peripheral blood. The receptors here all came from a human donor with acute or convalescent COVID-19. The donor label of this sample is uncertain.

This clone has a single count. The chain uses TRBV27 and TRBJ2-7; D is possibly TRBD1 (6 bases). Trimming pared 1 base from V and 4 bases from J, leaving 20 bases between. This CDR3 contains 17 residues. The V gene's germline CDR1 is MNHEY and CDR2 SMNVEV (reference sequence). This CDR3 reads CASSLYPTGFGDYEQYF. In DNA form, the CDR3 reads TGTGCCAGCAGTTTATACCCAACAGGGTTTGGGGATTACGAGCAGTACTTC.

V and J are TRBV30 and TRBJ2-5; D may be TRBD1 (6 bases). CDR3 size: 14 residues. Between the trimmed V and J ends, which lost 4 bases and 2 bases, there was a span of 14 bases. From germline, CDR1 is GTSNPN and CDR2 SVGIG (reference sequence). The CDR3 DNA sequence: TGTGCCTGGATTAAGACAGGCGCTCAAGAGACCCAGTACTTC. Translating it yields CAWIKTGAQETQYF. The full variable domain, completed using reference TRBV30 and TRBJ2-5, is SQTIHQWPATLVQPVGSPLSLECTVEGTSNPNLYWYRQAAGRGLQLLFYSVGIGQISSEVPQNLSASRPQDRQFILSSKKLLLSDSGFYLCAWIKTGAQETQYFGPGTRLLVL.